The rows below give T cell receptor beta chains drawn from one sample of a study of shared clonotypes between healthy human individuals. Sequencing used immunoSEQ multiplex PCR; TCRdb keeps in-frame clones, though not all of them. In the table there are some 2 million clones, about 95% of which are singletons. Material for sequencing was naive CD8+ T cells sorted from blood. The origin of the receptors is a man aged 18 to 30 in good health. The CDR3 runs from the conserved cysteine through the conserved F or W.

CDR3 protein: CASVLVNSYEQYF; J gene: TRBJ2-7; V gene: TRBV7-9
CDR3 protein: CSVVGVAGTDTEAFF; J gene: TRBJ1-1; V gene: TRBV29-1
CDR3 protein: CSVAVRAGGAEGYTF; J gene: TRBJ1-2; V gene: TRBV29-1
CDR3 protein: CATTDGYNEKLFF; J gene: TRBJ1-4; V gene: TRBV15
CDR3 protein: CASSGAGGIDTQYF; J gene: TRBJ2-3; V gene: TRBV5-1
CDR3 protein: CASSMAGEDEQYF; J gene: TRBJ2-7; V gene: TRBV19
CDR3 protein: CASSTRLEDEQYF; J gene: TRBJ2-7; V gene: TRBV7-6
CDR3 protein: CASSEGAQYQETQYF; J gene: TRBJ2-5; V gene: TRBV6-1
CDR3 protein: CASNNNGDTPATYEQYF; J gene: TRBJ2-7; V gene: TRBV2
CDR3 protein: CASSESTRLITDTQYF; J gene: TRBJ2-3; V gene: TRBV10-2
CDR3 protein: CASSSRDRGVYEQYF; J gene: TRBJ2-7; V gene: TRBV19
CDR3 protein: CASSLAAQGYHEQYF; J gene: TRBJ2-7; V gene: TRBV7-6
CDR3 protein: CASSEEGLQETQYF; J gene: TRBJ2-5; V gene: TRBV2
CDR3 protein: CASSSRNTEAFF; J gene: TRBJ1-1; V gene: TRBV28
CDR3 protein: CASSLVTSGEQYF; J gene: TRBJ2-7; V gene: TRBV7-2
CDR3 protein: CASNHRGTYEQYF; J gene: TRBJ2-7; V gene: TRBV6-1
CDR3 protein: CASSTGGVISNQPQHF; J gene: TRBJ1-5; V gene: TRBV27
CDR3 protein: CASSVGFSRNEQFF; J gene: TRBJ2-1; V gene: TRBV9
CDR3 protein: CASSSRDREGTDTQYF; J gene: TRBJ2-3; V gene: TRBV4-1
CDR3 protein: CASSPQGIYGYTF; J gene: TRBJ1-2; V gene: TRBV13
CDR3 protein: CASSQERGLVGVEQYF; J gene: TRBJ2-7; V gene: TRBV4-1
CDR3 protein: CASSYSYNEQFF; J gene: TRBJ2-1; V gene: TRBV5-6